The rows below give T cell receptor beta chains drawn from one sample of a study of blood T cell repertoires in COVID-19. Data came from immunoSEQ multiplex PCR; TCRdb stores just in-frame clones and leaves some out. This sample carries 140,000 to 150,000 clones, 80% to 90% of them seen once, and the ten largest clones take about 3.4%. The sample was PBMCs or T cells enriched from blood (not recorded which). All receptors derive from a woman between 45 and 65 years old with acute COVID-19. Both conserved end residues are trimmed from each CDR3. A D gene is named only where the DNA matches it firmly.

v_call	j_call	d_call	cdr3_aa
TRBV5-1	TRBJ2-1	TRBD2	ASTTSGTSGSNEQF
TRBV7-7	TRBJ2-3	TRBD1	ASSLGTGLNTQY
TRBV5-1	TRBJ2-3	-	ASSLSIGNTDTQY
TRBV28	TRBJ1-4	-	ASSLSPFAREKLF
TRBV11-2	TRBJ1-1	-	ASSLPDPGGAF
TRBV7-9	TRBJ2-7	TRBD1	ASSLAGQVNSYEQY
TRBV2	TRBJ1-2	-	ASSPGDYGYT
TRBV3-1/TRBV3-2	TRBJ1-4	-	ASSQGGQGEKLF
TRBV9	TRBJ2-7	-	ASSASGEPPYEQY
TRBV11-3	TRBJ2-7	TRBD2	ASSLPWTSGRHEQY
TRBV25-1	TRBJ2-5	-	ASIGIGGAETQY